The 31 T cell receptor beta chains in this list originate from one sample, sequenced in a study of shared clonotypes between healthy human individuals. The repertoire was sequenced with immunoSEQ multiplex PCR; TCRdb's copy has only in-frame clones and lacks some. The sample yields a few million clones, 85% to 95% seen once. The sample was naive CD4+ T cells sorted from blood. The subset was: CD45RA+ positively selected. The origin of the receptors is a man between 18 and 35 years old in good health.

The chain carries TRBV5-5 and TRBJ1-3; D is unresolved. From germline, CDR1 is SGHKS and CDR2 YYEKEE (reference sequence). The V end was cut by 4 bases, the J end by 8 bases, with 16 bases between. The CDR3 is 14 amino acids. CDR3 sequence: CASSADVLGDTIYF. Written as DNA, the CDR3 is TGTGCCAGCAGCGCTGACGTCCTGGGAGACACCATATATTTT.

This chain uses TRBV6-6 with TRBJ1-2, with 7 nucleotides matching TRBD1. Germline CDR1 and CDR2: MNHNY and SVGAGI (reference sequence). This CDR3 comprises 12 residues. The ends lost 4 bases at V and 8 bases at J; junction bases unmatched: 4. CDR3 loop: CASSSTGLGYTF. The CDR3, as DNA: TGTGCCAGCAGTTCGACAGGGCTGGGCTACACCTTC.

The J gene is TRBJ2-5, the V gene TRBV19, with TRBD2 matching over 12 bases. The trim removed 1 base at V and 4 bases at J, leaving 7 bases unmatched. The germline gives CDR1 LNHDA, CDR2 SQIVND (reference sequence). CDR3 length: 17 residues. CDR3 protein: CASSIAPSGGAGETQYF. The CDR3 bases are TGTGCCAGTAGTATAGCCCCTAGCGGGGGGGCCGGAGAGACCCAGTACTTC.

This clone was counted a single time. CDR3 residues: CASSLAGTGGEETQYF. Written as DNA, the CDR3 is TGTGCCAGCAGTCTCGCCGGGACAGGGGGCGAGGAGACCCAGTACTTC. The rearrangement uses TRBV27 and TRBJ2-5; 12 nucleotides align to TRBD1. The CDR3 sequence is 16 residues long. The germline V gene has CDR1 MNHEY and CDR2 SMNVEV (reference sequence). J was trimmed by 5 bases and V by 5 bases; bases with no gene match: 9.

The gene calls are TRBV27 and TRBJ1-3; D is ambiguous. V was pared by 5 bases and J by 2 bases, with 16 bases between. Germline assignment: CDR1 MNHEY and CDR2 SMNVEV (reference sequence). The CDR3 spans 16 residues. The DNA for the CDR3 is TGTGCCAGCAGTGCTACCGGGAACCACCCTGGAAACACCATATATTTT. This translates into CASSATGNHPGNTIYF.

The chain couples TRBV5-5 to TRBJ1-5; D may be TRBD1 (5 bases). Trimming took off 0 bases at V and 10 bases at J, with 17 bases between the two ends. The CDR3 length is 15 residues. The V gene's germline CDR1 is SGHKS and CDR2 YYEKEE (reference sequence). The CDR3 here is CASSLALGGDRPQHF. The DNA of the CDR3 is TGTGCCAGCAGCTTGGCTTTGGGGGGGGATCGTCCCCAGCATTTT.

The chain joins TRBV10-2 to TRBJ2-1; no clear D gene. CDR3 length equals 13 residues. Germline V gene sequence: CDR1 WSHSY, CDR2 SAAADI. Deletions cut 1 base from V and 14 bases from J, with 15 bases between. CDR3 coding DNA: TGCGCCAGCAGTGAGTGGGCAGGCAACGAGGAGTTCTTC. It yields the protein CASSEWAGNEEFF.

V is TRBV23-1 and J is TRBJ2-1, with D uncertain. TRBV23-1 carries the ORF label, with uncertain function. The CDR3 is 15 amino acids. The ends were cut back, 2 bases at V and 0 bases at J, with 8 bases in the middle. CDR3 nucleotides: TGCGCCAGCAGTCAAACGAGAAGCTCCTACAATGAGCAGTTCTTC. Translation: CASSQTRSSYNEQFF.

This rearrangement joins TRBV7-2 to TRBJ2-2; maybe TRBD2 (5 bases). Trimming left V 8 bases short and J 2 bases short, with 12 bases between. The germline V gene encodes CDR1 SGHTA and CDR2 FQGNSA. The CDR3 loop spans 14 amino acids. CDR3 sequence (DNA): TGTGCCAGCCTTCGGACTGATAACACCGGGGAGCTGTTTTTT. Residues: CASLRTDNTGELFF. Complete variable domain (other parts from reference TRBV7-2 and TRBJ2-2): GAGVSQSPSNKVTEKGKDVELRCDPISGHTALYWYRQSLGQGLEFLIYFQGNSAPDKSGLPSDRFSAERTGGSVSTLTIQRTQQEDSAVYLCASLRTDNTGELFFGEGSRLTVL.

The rearrangement uses TRBV11-2 and TRBJ2-1, with 9 bases identical to TRBD2. CDR1 and CDR2 (germline): SGHAT, FQNNGV. CDR3 length: 11 amino acids. V shed 4 bases, J shed 12 bases, and the junction held 1 base outside the gene matches. The CDR3 region has the DNA TGTGCCAGCAGCTCACTAGCGGGGCAGTTCTTC. Translating gives CASSSLAGQFF.

The V gene is TRBV5-4, the J gene TRBJ1-4, with D perhaps matching TRBD1 (5 bases). The CDR3 runs to 15 residues. Trimming took 4 bases from V and 0 from J, leaving 10 bases between them. The germline V gene encodes CDR1 SGHNT and CDR2 YYREEE (reference sequence). The CDR3 region has the DNA TGTGCCAGCAGCGGGGACGCTTCAACTAATGAAAAACTGTTTTTT. Its translation is CASSGDASTNEKLFF. The variable domain in full, completed from reference TRBV5-4 and TRBJ1-4, reads ETGVTQSPTHLIKTRGQQVTLRCSSQSGHNTVSWYQQALGQGPQFIFQYYREEENGRGNFPPRFSGLQFPNYSSELNVNALELDDSALYLCASSGDASTNEKLFFGSGTQLSVL.

The chain uses TRBV9 and TRBJ2-2; D remains unclear. The germline CDR1 and CDR2 sequences are SGDLS and YYNGEE. This CDR3 comprises 14 residues. The V end lost 4 bases, the J end lost 5 bases, and 12 bases lay between the germline ends. The CDR3 loop reads CASSTHPSTGELFF. For the CDR3, the DNA is TGTGCCAGCAGCACGCACCCGAGTACCGGGGAGCTGTTTTTT. The whole variable domain, remainder taken from reference TRBV9 and TRBJ2-2, is DSGVTQTPKHLITATGQRVTLRCSPRSGDLSVYWYQQSLDQGLQFLIQYYNGEERAKGNILERFSAQQFPDLHSELNLSSLELGDSALYFCASSTHPSTGELFFGEGSRLTVL.

This clone has just one count. The CDR3 sequence: CASSMARGYTF. Written as DNA, the CDR3 is TGTGCCAGTAGTATGGCAAGGGGCTACACCTTC. The gene calls are TRBV19 and TRBJ1-2; unclear D gene. Germline V lookup: CDR1 LNHDA, CDR2 SQIVND (reference sequence). CDR3 size: 11 residues. The V and J ends lost 3 bases and 8 bases respectively, with 7 bases between them.

This chain links TRBV7-9 with TRBJ2-7; tentatively, D is TRBD1 or TRBD2 (5 bases each). V lost 4 bases and J 4 bases, leaving 23 bases between the germline ends. Per germline, CDR1 SEHNR and CDR2 FQNEAQ (reference sequence). The CDR3 has 17 amino acids. In DNA, the CDR3 is TGTGCCAGCAGCTCCAGCCAACGTGGGGGAACACCGTACGAGCAGTACTTC. It encodes CASSSSQRGGTPYEQYF.

The chain has TRBV10-3 and TRBJ2-3; 7 nucleotides agree with TRBD1. The CDR3 contains 16 residues. CDR1 ENHRY and CDR2 SYGVKD come from the germline V gene. The V segment lost 5 bases and the J segment 3 bases; nucleotides outside the gene matches: 11. The CDR3 protein is CAISQGVAKTTDTQYF. In DNA form, the CDR3 reads TGTGCCATCAGTCAGGGGGTAGCTAAAACGACAGATACGCAGTATTTT.

With respect to this clone: The same CDR3 is also encoded by other DNA sequences in this sample. The gene calls are TRBV2 and TRBJ2-3, with TRBD2 as a possible D gene (7 bases). Trimming took 1 base from V and 3 from J, leaving 14 bases between them. Germline V lookup: CDR1 SNHLY, CDR2 FYNNEI. The CDR3 length is 16 residues. The DNA of the CDR3 is TGTGCCAGCAGTGAAGAGGGGGGGAGTGGGACAGATACGCAGTATTTT. Translated: CASSEEGGSGTDTQYF.

The chain employs TRBV30 and TRBJ1-5; 8 nucleotides match TRBD1. CDR3 length: 13 amino acids. The V gene end was trimmed by 6 bases and the J gene end by 5 bases; junction bases not matched to a gene: 6. Germline loops: CDR1 GTSNPN, CDR2 SVGIG (reference sequence). The CDR3 sequence: CACLGQGDQPQHF. The CDR3, as DNA: TGTGCCTGCCTTGGACAGGGTGATCAGCCCCAGCATTTT.

The rearrangement joins TRBV9 to TRBJ2-7; 7 bases map to TRBD2. V gave up 0 bases and J gave up 1 base; unmatched junction bases: 4. Germline lookup yields CDR1 SGDLS and CDR2 YYNGEE. CDR3 length: 15 residues. CDR3 sequence reads: CASSVGGGWSYEQYF. The CDR3 DNA reads as TGTGCCAGCAGCGTAGGGGGAGGGTGGTCCTACGAGCAGTACTTC.

V and J are TRBV27 and TRBJ1-1; D might be TRBD1 (6 bases). V was pared by 5 bases and J by 0 bases, with 13 bases between. CDR3 size: 15 residues. The germline V gene encodes CDR1 MNHEY and CDR2 SMNVEV (reference sequence). The CDR3 loop is CASSREGQLNTEAFF. In nucleotides, the CDR3 is TGTGCCAGCAGTCGGGAGGGACAATTGAACACTGAAGCTTTCTTT.

V and J are TRBV18 and TRBJ1-5; D possibly corresponds to TRBD1 (5 bases). This CDR3 spans 14 amino acids. Germline CDR1 KGHSH, CDR2 LQKENI. The V end lost 3 bases, the J end lost 1 base, and 7 bases lay between the germline ends. This CDR3 is CASSPRDSNQPQHF. The CDR3 nucleotides are TGTGCCAGCTCACCCCGGGACAGCAATCAGCCCCAGCATTTT. Full variable domain (outside the CDR3, taken from reference TRBV18 and TRBJ1-5): NAGVMQNPRHLVRRRGQEARLRCSPMKGHSHVYWYRQLPEEGLKFMVYLQKENIIDESGMPKERFSAEFPKEGPSILRIQQVVRGDSAAYFCASSPRDSNQPQHFGDGTRLSIL.

J is TRBJ2-7 and V is TRBV19, with 9 bases fitting TRBD2. This CDR3 contains 14 residues. The V gene's germline CDR1 is LNHDA and CDR2 SQIVND (reference sequence). The junction had 6 bases not matched to a gene; V was cut back by 5 bases and J by 4 bases. The CDR3 loop reads CASSRAGGRYEQYF. DNA for the CDR3: TGTGCCAGTAGTCGAGCGGGAGGAAGGTACGAGCAGTACTTC. Filled out from reference TRBV19 and TRBJ2-7, the complete variable domain reads DGGITQSPKYLFRKEGQNVTLSCEQNLNHDAMYWYRQDPGQGLRLIYYSQIVNDFQKGDIAEGYSVSREKKESFPLTVTSAQKNPTAFYLCASSRAGGRYEQYFGPGTRLTVT.

Details on this clone: A read error may produce the germline difference seen at one junction end. The J gene is TRBJ2-3, the V gene TRBV7-7; 8 bases are a match to TRBD2. The CDR3 length is 14 residues. Germline V gives CDR1 SSHAT, CDR2 FNYEAQ (reference sequence). CDR3 nucleotides: TGTGCTAGCAGCCTACAGCGGGGGTCCGATACGCAGTATTTT. Translation: CASSLQRGSDTQYF.

The chain is built from TRBV27 and TRBJ2-5; 7 bases are shared with TRBD1. Germline V gene data show CDR1 as MNHEY and CDR2 as SMNVEV (reference sequence). After removal of 3 bases from V and 5 bases from J, the junction contained 3 bases not matched to a gene. The CDR3 loop spans 13 amino acids. The CDR3 DNA follows: TGTGCCAGCAGTTTCTCGACAGGGGAGACCCAGTACTTC. Its protein product is CASSFSTGETQYF.

The rearrangement uses TRBV4-1 and TRBJ1-4; TRBD1 is a possible D gene (6 bases). CDR1 is MGHRA and CDR2 is YSYEKL in the germline V gene. Trimming removed 0 bases from V and 2 bases from J, with 19 bases in between. The CDR3 is made up of 19 amino acids. CDR3 in amino acids: CASSQDTGTSVFTNEKLFF. CDR3 DNA sequence: TGCGCCAGCAGCCAAGATACAGGGACCTCTGTATTCACTAATGAAAAACTGTTTTTT.

The chain couples TRBV27 to TRBJ2-6, with D unclear. Germline lookup yields CDR1 MNHEY and CDR2 SMNVEV (reference sequence). This CDR3 region has 15 residues. Trimming removed 5 bases from V and 2 bases from J, with 10 bases in between. In DNA, the CDR3 is TGTGCCAGCAGTCCAAGGGTGGCTGGGGCCAACGTCCTGACTTTC. Encoded protein: CASSPRVAGANVLTF. Variable domain in full (rest from reference TRBV27 and TRBJ2-6): EAQVTQNPRYLITVTGKKLTVTCSQNMNHEYMSWYRQDPGLGLRQIYYSMNVEVTDKGDVPEGYKVSRKEKRNFPLILESPSPNQTSLYFCASSPRVAGANVLTFGAGSRLTVL.

The CDR3 loop reads CASSQNTGVGYTF. In DNA form, the CDR3 reads TGTGCCAGCAGTCAAAACACAGGGGTCGGCTACACCTTC. This chain connects TRBV6-6 to TRBJ1-2, with TRBD1 matching 7 bases. The V and J ends lost 5 bases and 8 bases, in that order; junction bases with no gene match: 8. The germline V gene encodes CDR1 MNHNY and CDR2 SVGAGI (reference sequence). This CDR3 spans 13 amino acids.

Points on this clone: The same CDR3 is also encoded by other DNA sequences in this sample. The chain is built from TRBV18 and TRBJ1-5; D gene unclear. Trimming pared 3 bases from V and 4 bases from J, leaving 7 bases between. Germline assignment: CDR1 KGHSH and CDR2 LQKENI. This CDR3 region has 13 residues. The CDR3 sequence is CASSPQGNQPQHF. DNA of the CDR3: TGTGCCAGCTCACCTCAAGGGAATCAGCCCCAGCATTTT. Using reference TRBV18 and TRBJ1-5 for the parts outside the CDR3, the full variable domain is NAGVMQNPRHLVRRRGQEARLRCSPMKGHSHVYWYRQLPEEGLKFMVYLQKENIIDESGMPKERFSAEFPKEGPSILRIQQVVRGDSAAYFCASSPQGNQPQHFGDGTRLSIL.

The V call is TRBV11-3, the J call TRBJ2-2, with 7 bases fitting TRBD2. Per the germline V gene, CDR1 is SGHNT and CDR2 is YENEEA. V trimming: 3 bases; J trimming: 3 bases; junction bases outside the gene matches: 13. The CDR3 covers 18 residues. The chain's CDR3 is CASSFTLRGRGHTGELFF. CDR3 bases: TGTGCCAGCAGCTTTACACTCCGGGGGAGGGGTCACACCGGGGAGCTGTTTTTT. The full variable domain, rest sourced from reference TRBV11-3 and TRBJ2-2, is EAGVVQSPRYKIIEKKQPVAFWCNPISGHNTLYWYLQNLGQGPELLIRYENEEAVDDSQLPKDRFSAERLKGVDSTLKIQPAELGDSAVYLCASSFTLRGRGHTGELFFGEGSRLTVL.

With regard to this clone: This sample includes further DNA sequences coding for the same CDR3. The V gene is TRBV10-1, the J gene TRBJ2-3, with D perhaps matching TRBD1 or TRBD2 (5 bases each). The length of the CDR3 is 14 residues. V shed 3 bases and J shed 4 bases, with 11 bases lying between them. Germline V gives CDR1 WNHNN, CDR2 SYGVQD (reference sequence). The DNA for the CDR3 is TGCGCCAGCAGTGAAGGTGGGGGTGCAGATACGCAGTATTTT. It is translated as CASSEGGGADTQYF.

As to this clone: Other DNA sequences from this sample encode an identical CDR3 as well. This chain connects TRBV20-1 to TRBJ2-1, with D unclear. The CDR3 is 10 residues long. Trimming cost V 3 bases and J 8 bases, with 5 bases left between them. In germline, CDR1 is DFQATT, CDR2 SNEGSKA (reference sequence). The CDR3: CSASGHEQFF. In DNA, the CDR3 is TGCAGTGCTAGCGGCCATGAGCAGTTCTTC.

The sample holds one count of this clone. The V and J genes are TRBV4-1 and TRBJ1-5; D not resolved. Trimming took off 2 bases at V and 8 bases at J, with 16 bases between the two ends. Per germline, CDR1 MGHRA and CDR2 YSYEKL. This CDR3 has 15 amino acids. CDR3 DNA: TGCGCCAGCAGCCAACTCGAGGGCCCAAGGGAGCCCCAGCATTTT. Amino acids: CASSQLEGPREPQHF.